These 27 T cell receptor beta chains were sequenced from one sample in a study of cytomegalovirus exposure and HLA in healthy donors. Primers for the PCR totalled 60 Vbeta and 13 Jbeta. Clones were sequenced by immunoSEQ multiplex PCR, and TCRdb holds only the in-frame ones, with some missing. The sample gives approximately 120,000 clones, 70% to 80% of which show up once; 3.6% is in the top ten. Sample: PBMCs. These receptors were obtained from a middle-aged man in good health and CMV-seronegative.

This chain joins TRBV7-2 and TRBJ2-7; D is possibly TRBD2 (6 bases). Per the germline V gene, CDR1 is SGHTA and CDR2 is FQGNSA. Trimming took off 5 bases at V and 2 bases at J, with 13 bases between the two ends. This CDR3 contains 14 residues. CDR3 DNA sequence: TGTGCCAGCAGCCCCGGTCGCGGGGCCTACGAGCAGTACTTC. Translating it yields CASSPGRGAYEQYF.

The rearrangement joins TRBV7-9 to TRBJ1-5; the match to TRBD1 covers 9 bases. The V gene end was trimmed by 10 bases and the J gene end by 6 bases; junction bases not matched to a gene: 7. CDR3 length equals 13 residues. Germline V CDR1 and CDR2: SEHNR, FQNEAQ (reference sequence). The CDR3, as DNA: TGTGCCACCCGGGACAGGGTCTTTCAGCCCCAGCATTTT. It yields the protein CATRDRVFQPQHF.

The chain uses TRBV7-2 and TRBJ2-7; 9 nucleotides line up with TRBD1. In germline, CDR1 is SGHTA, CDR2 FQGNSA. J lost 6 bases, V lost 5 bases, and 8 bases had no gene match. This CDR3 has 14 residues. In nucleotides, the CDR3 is TGTGCCAGCAGCCCCTCCGGGACAGGGTGCGAGCAGTACTTC. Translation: CASSPSGTGCEQYF.

The CDR3 sequence: CASSGQQGEKLFF. In nucleotides, the CDR3 is TGTGCCAGCAGCGGCCAGCAGGGCGAAAAACTGTTTTTT. This sequence joins TRBV7-6 and TRBJ1-4, with D possibly matching TRBD1 (5 bases). Germline V gene sequence: CDR1 SGHVS, CDR2 FNYEAQ. The CDR3 has 13 amino acids. Trimming took 5 bases from V and 8 from J, leaving 12 bases between them.

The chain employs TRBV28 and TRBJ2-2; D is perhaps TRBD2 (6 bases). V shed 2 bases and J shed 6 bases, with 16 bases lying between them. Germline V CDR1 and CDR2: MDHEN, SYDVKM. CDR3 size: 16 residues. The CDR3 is CASSLGWGTGAGELFF. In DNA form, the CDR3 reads TGTGCCAGCAGTTTAGGATGGGGGACTGGTGCCGGGGAGCTGTTTTTT.

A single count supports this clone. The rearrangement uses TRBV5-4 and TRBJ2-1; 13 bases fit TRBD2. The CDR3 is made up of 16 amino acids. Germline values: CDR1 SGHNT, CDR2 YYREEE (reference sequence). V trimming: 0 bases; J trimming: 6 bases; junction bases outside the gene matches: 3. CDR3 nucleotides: TGTGCCAGCAGCTTGGCCGGACTAGCGGGGGTCAATGAGCAGTTCTTC. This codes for CASSLAGLAGVNEQFF. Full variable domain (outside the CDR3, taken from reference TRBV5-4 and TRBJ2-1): ETGVTQSPTHLIKTRGQQVTLRCSSQSGHNTVSWYQQALGQGPQFIFQYYREEENGRGNFPPRFSGLQFPNYSSELNVNALELDDSALYLCASSLAGLAGVNEQFFGPGTRLTVL.

CDR3 nucleotides: TGTGCCAGCAGCTTAGAAGGCGGTGGCACAGATACGCAGTATTTT. It yields the protein CASSLEGGGTDTQYF. J is TRBJ2-3 and V is TRBV7-2; D is ambiguous. Germline-derived CDR1 and CDR2 are SGHTA and FQGNSA. Trimming removed 1 base from V and 1 base from J, with 9 bases in between. The CDR3 is 15 amino acids. Full variable domain (rest looked up from reference TRBV7-2 and TRBJ2-3): GAGVSQSPSNKVTEKGKDVELRCDPISGHTALYWYRQSLGQGLEFLIYFQGNSAPDKSGLPSDRFSAERTGGSVSTLTIQRTQQEDSAVYLCASSLEGGGTDTQYFGPGTRLTVL.

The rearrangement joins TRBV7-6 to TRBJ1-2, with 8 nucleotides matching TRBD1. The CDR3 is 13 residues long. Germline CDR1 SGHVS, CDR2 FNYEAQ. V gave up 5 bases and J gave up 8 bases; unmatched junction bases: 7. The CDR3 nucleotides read TGTGCCAGCAGCCAAGGACAGGGTAAAGGCTACACCTTC. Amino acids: CASSQGQGKGYTF.

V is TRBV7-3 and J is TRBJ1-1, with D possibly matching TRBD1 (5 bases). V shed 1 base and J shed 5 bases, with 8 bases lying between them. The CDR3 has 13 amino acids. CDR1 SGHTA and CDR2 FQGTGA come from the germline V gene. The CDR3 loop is CASSLRGETEAFF. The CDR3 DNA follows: TGTGCCAGCAGCTTAAGGGGGGAAACTGAAGCTTTCTTT.

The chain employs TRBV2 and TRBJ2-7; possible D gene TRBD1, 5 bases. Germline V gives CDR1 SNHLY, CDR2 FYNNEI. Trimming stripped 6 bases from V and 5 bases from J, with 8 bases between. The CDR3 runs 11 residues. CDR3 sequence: CASRTGHEQYF. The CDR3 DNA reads TGTGCCAGCAGAACAGGCCACGAGCAGTACTTC.

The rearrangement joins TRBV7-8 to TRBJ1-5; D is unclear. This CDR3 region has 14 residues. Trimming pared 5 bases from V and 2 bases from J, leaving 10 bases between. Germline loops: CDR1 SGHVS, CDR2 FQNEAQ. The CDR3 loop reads CASSRPGGNQPQHF. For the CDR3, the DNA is TGTGCCAGCAGCCGTCCCGGGGGCAATCAGCCCCAGCATTTT.

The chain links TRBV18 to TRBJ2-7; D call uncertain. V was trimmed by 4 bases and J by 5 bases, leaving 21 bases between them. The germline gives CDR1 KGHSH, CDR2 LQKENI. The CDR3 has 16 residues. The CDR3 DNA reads TGTGCCAGCTCACTAAACACGGTGTCAGCGCTAAACGAGCAGTACTTC. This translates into CASSLNTVSALNEQYF.

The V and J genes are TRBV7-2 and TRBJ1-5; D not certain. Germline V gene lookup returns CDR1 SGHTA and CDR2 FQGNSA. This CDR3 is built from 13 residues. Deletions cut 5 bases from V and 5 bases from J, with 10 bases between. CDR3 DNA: TGTGCCAGCAGCCCTACGAACGATCAGCCCCAGCATTTT. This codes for CASSPTNDQPQHF.

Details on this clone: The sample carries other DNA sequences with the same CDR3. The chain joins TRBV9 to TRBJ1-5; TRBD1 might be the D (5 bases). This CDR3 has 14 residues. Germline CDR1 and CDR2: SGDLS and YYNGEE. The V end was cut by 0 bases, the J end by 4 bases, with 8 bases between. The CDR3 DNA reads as TGTGCCAGCAGCGTAGGTGGGGGGAATCAGCCCCAGCATTTT. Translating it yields CASSVGGGNQPQHF.

The CDR3 loop reads CASNGAGGYTF. CDR3 in DNA: TGTGCCAGTAACGGCGCAGGGGGCTACACCTTC. The chain joins TRBV19 to TRBJ1-2, with D maybe TRBD1 (5 bases). V lost 7 bases and J lost 8, with 11 bases in between. Germline CDR1 reads LNHDA; CDR2 reads SQIVND (reference sequence). CDR3 length: 11 amino acids.

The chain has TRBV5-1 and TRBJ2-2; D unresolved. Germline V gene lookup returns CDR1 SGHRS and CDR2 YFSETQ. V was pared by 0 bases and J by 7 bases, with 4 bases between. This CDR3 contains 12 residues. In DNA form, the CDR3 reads TGCGCCAGCAGCTTGGCTGTCGGGGAGCTGTTTTTT. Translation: CASSLAVGELFF. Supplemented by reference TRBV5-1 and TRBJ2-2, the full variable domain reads KAGVTQTPRYLIKTRGQQVTLSCSPISGHRSVSWYQQTPGQGLQFLFEYFSETQRNKGNFPGRFSGRQFSNSRSEMNVSTLELGDSALYLCASSLAVGELFFGEGSRLTVL.

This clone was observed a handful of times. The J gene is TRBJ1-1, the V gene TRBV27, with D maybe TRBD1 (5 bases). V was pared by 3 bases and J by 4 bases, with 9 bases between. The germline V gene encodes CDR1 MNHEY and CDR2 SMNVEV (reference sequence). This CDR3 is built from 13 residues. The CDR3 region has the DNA TGTGCCAGCAGTTTTCAGGGAGGCACTGAAGCTTTCTTT. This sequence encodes CASSFQGGTEAFF.

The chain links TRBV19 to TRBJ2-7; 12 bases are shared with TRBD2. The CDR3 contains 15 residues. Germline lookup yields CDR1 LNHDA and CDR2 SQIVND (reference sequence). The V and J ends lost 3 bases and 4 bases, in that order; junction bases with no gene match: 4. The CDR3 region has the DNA TGTGCCAGTAGTATTACCGGGACTAGCGGGTACGAGCAGTACTTC. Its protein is CASSITGTSGYEQYF.

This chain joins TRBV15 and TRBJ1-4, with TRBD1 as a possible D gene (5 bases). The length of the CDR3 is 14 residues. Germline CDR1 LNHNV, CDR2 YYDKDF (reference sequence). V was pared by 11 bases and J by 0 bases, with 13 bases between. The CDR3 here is CAVGPRTTNEKLFF. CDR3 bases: TGTGCCGTGGGGCCTAGAACAACTAATGAAAAACTGTTTTTT.

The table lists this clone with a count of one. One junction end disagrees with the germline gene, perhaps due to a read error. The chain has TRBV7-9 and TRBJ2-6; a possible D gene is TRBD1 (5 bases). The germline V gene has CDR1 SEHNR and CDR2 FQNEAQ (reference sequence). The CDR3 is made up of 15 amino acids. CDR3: CASSLVISGANGLTF. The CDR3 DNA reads TGTGCCAGCAGCCTCGTCATCTCTGGGGCCAACGGCCTGACTTTC.

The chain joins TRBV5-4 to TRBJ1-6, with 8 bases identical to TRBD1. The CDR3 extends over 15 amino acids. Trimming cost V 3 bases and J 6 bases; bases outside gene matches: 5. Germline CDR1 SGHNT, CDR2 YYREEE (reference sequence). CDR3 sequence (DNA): TGTGCCAGCAGCTGGCTCGGACAGGGTAATTCACCCCTCCACTTT. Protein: CASSWLGQGNSPLHF.

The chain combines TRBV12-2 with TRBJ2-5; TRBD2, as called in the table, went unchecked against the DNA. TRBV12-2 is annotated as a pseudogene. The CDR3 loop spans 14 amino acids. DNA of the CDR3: TGTGCAAGTCGCCCAACGAAACTAGCGGAGACCCAGTACTTC. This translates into CASRPTKLAETQYF.

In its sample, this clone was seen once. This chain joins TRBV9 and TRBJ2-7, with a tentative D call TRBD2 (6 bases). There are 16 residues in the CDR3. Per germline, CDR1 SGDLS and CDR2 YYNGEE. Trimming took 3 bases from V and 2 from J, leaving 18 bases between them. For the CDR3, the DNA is TGTGCCAGCAGCGACCGTGGGGCGGGGAGCCCCTACGAGCAGTACTTC. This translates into CASSDRGAGSPYEQYF.

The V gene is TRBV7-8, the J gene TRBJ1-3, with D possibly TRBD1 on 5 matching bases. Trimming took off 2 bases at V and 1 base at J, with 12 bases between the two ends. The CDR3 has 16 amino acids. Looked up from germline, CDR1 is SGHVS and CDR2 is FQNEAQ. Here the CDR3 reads CASSLRLQGSGNTIYF. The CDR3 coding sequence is TGTGCCAGCAGCTTACGTTTGCAGGGATCTGGAAACACCATATATTTT.

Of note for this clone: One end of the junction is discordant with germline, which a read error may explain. The DNA of the CDR3 is TGTGTCTGGACCTCGGACAGATTCAATCAGCCCCAGCATTTT. This codes for CVWTSDRFNQPQHF. The chain is built from TRBV30 and TRBJ1-5; D perhaps matches TRBD1 (6 bases). CDR3 length: 14 residues. Germline CDR1 GTSNPN, CDR2 SVGIG (reference sequence). Full variable domain (missing parts from reference TRBV30 and TRBJ1-5): SQTIHQWPATLVQPVGSPLSLECTVEGTSNPNLYWYRQAAGRGLQLLFYSVGIGQISSEVPQNLSASRPQDRQFILSSKKLLLSDSGFYLCVWTSDRFNQPQHFGDGTRLSIL.

CDR3 DNA sequence: TGTGCCAGCACCTCACCGGGACTCCACTACGAGCAGTACTTC. Translating it yields CASTSPGLHYEQYF. The genes are TRBV7-9 and TRBJ2-7; TRBD2 might be the D (6 bases). The germline V and J ends were trimmed by 7 bases and 3 bases, with 16 bases remaining between them. Germline V gene sequence: CDR1 SEHNR, CDR2 FQNEAQ (reference sequence). CDR3 length equals 14 residues.

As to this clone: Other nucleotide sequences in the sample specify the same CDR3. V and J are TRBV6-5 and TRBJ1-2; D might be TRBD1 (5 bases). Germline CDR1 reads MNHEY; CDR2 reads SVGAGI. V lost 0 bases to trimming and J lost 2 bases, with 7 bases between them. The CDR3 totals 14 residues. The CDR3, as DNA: TGTGCCAGCAGTTACTCGGGGGGAAACTATGGCTACACCTTC. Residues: CASSYSGGNYGYTF.